The following is a T cell receptor beta chain sequence with its context. Germline values: CDR1 MDHEN, CDR2 SYDVKM. This CDR3 is 15 amino acids long. TCRdb reprocessed the 5' RACE reads, keeping one entry per CDR3 protein, no DNA. This table lists over 100,000 distinct CDR3 sequences. This entry is derived from a study of T cells expressing NK-cell markers. Study-wide context: The TCR beta repertoires were obtained from sorted CD3+CD56+NKG2C+, CD3+CD56+NKG2C- and CD3+CD56-NKG2C+ T cells.

The rearrangement links TRBV28 to TRBJ2-1; TCRdb's D call, TRBD2, is unchecked because there is no DNA. Material: blood T cells: a sorted CD56 or NKG2C T cell subset, CD4+ or CD8+ T cells, or bulk PBMC T cells (not recorded which). This TCR was recovered from a woman between 18 and 70 years old in good health. The CDR3 is CASSPLVGLYNEQFF.